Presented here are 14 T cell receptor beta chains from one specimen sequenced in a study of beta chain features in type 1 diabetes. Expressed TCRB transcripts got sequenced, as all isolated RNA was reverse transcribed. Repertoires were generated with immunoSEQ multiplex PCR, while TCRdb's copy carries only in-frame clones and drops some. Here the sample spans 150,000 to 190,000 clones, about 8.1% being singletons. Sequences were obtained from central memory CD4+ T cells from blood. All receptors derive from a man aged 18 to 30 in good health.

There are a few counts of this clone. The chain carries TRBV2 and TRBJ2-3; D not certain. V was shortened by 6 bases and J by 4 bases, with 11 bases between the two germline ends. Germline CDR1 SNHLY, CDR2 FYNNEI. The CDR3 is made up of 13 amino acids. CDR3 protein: CASSRGLADTQYF. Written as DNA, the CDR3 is TGTGCCAGCAGCCGCGGCCTCGCAGATACGCAGTATTTT.

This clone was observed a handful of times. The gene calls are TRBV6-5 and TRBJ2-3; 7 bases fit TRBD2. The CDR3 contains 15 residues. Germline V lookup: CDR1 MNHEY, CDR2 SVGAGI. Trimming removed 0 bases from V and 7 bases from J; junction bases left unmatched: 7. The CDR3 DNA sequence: TGTGCCAGCAGTTACTCTGGGCTAGCGGTAAATACGCAGTATTTT. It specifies CASSYSGLAVNTQYF.

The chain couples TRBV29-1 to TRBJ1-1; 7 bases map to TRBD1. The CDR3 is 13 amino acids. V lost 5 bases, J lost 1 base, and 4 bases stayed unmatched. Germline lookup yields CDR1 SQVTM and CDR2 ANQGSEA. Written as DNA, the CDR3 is TGCAGCGTTTCCGGGACAGCGAACACTGAAGCTTTCTTT. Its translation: CSVSGTANTEAFF.

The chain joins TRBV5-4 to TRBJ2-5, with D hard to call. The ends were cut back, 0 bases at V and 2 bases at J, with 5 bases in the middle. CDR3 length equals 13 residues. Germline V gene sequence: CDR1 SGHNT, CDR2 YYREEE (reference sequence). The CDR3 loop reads CASSLATQETQYF. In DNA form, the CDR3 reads TGTGCCAGCAGCTTGGCGACTCAAGAGACCCAGTACTTC.

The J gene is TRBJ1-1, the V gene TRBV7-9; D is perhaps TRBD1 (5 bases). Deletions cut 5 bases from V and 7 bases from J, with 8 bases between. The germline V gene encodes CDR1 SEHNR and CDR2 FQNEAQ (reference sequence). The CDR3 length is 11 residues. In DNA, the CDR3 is TGTGCCAGCAGCCATCAGGGTGAAGCTTTCTTT. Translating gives CASSHQGEAFF.

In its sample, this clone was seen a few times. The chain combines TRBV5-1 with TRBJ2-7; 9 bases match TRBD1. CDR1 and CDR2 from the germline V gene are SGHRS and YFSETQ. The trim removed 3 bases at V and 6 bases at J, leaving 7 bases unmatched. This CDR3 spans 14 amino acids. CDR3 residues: CASSWGQGGLEQYF. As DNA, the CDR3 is TGCGCCAGCAGCTGGGGACAGGGCGGGCTCGAGCAGTACTTC. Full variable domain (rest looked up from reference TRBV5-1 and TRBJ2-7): KAGVTQTPRYLIKTRGQQVTLSCSPISGHRSVSWYQQTPGQGLQFLFEYFSETQRNKGNFPGRFSGRQFSNSRSEMNVSTLELGDSALYLCASSWGQGGLEQYFGPGTRLTVT.

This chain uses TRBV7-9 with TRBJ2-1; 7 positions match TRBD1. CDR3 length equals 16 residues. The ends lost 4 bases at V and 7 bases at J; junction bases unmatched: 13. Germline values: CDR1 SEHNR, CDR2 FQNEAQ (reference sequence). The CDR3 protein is CASSSPLGQGVNEQFF. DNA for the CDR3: TGTGCCAGCAGCTCCCCCCTGGGGCAGGGGGTTAATGAGCAGTTCTTC.

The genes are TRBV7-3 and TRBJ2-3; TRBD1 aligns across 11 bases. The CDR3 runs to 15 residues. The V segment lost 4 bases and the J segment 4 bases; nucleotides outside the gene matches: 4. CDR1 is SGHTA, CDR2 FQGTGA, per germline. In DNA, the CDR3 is TGTGCCAGCAGCTCGGCGGGACAGGGGGCAGATACGCAGTATTTT. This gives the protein CASSSAGQGADTQYF.

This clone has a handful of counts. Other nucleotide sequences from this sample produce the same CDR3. In DNA form, the CDR3 reads TGTGCCAGCAGCTCGGGACAGGTCAAAGAGACCCAGTACTTC. Its protein product is CASSSGQVKETQYF. The rearrangement uses TRBV7-8 and TRBJ2-5; 8 bases fit TRBD1. CDR1 is SGHVS and CDR2 is FQNEAQ in the germline V gene. The CDR3 is 14 residues long. Trimming at V came to 4 bases and at J to 3 bases, leaving 4 bases not matched to a gene.

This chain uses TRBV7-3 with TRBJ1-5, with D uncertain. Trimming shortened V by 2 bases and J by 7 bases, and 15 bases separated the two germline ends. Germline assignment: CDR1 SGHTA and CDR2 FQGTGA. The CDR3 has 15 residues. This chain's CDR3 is CASSLRTSEFQPQHF. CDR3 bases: TGTGCCAGCAGCTTACGTACAAGTGAATTCCAGCCCCAGCATTTT.

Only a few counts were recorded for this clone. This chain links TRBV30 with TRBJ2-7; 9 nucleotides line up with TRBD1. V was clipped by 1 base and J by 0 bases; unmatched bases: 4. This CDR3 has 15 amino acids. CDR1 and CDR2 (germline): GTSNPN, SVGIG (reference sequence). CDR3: CAWSGGQGASYEQYF. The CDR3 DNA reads TGTGCCTGGAGTGGGGGACAGGGCGCCTCCTACGAGCAGTACTTC.

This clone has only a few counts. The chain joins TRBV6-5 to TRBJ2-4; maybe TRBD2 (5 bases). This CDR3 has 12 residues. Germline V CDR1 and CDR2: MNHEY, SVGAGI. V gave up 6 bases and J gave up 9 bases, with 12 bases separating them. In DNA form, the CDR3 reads TGTGCCAGCAGCCCCCAACTAGGCATTCAGTACTTC. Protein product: CASSPQLGIQYF.

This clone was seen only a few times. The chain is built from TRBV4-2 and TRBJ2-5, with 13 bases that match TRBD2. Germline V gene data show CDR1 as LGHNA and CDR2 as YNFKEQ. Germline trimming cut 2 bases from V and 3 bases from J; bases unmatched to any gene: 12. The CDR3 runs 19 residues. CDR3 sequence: CASSQLTGTSGNHKETQYF. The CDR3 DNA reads TGTGCCAGCAGCCAACTAACCGGGACTAGCGGGAATCATAAAGAGACCCAGTACTTC.

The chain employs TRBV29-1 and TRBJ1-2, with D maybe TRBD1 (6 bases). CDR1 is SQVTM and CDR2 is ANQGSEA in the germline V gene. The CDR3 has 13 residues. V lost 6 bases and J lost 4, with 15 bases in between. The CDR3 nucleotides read TGCAGCGTACGGACAGATACTTCCTATGGCTACACCTTC. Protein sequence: CSVRTDTSYGYTF.